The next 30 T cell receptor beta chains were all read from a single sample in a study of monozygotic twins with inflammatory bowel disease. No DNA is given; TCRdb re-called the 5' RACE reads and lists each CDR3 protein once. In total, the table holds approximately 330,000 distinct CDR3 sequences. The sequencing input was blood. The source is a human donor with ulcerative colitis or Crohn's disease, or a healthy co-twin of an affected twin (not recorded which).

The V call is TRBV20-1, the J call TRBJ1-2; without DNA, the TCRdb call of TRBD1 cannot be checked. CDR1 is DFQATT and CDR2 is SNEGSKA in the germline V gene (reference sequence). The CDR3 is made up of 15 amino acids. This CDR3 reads CSARPGQWNNGGYTF.

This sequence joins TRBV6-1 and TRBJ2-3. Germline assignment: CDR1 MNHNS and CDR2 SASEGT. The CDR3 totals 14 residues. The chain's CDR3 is CASFTGSFTDTQYF.

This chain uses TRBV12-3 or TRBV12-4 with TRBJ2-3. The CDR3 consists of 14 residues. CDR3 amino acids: CASSSWSAKDTQYF.

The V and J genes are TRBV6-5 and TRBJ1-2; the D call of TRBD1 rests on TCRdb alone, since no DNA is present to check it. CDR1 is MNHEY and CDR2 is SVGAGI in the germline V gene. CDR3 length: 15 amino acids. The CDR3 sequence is CASSYSKGTLYGYTF.

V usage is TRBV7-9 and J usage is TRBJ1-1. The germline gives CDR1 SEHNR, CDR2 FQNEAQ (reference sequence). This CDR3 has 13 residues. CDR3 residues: CARGPFENTEAFF.

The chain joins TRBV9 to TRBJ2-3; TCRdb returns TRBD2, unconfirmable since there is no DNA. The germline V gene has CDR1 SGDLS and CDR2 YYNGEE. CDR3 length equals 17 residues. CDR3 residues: CASSRRASGRFTDTQYF.

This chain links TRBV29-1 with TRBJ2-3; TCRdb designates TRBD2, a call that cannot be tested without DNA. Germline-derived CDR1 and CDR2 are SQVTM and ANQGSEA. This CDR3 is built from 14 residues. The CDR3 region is CSVMPLPSTDTQYF.

CDR3: CSARVGGQGFNEQYF. The J gene is TRBJ2-7, the V gene TRBV20-1; TCRdb names TRBD1, which stays unverified in the absence of DNA. CDR3 length equals 15 residues. Germline lookup yields CDR1 DFQATT and CDR2 SNEGSKA (reference sequence).

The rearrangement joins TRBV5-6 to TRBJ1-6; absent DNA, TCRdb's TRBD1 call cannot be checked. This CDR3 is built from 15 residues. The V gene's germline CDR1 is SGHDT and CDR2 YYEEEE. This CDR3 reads CASSRRDRDNSPLHF.

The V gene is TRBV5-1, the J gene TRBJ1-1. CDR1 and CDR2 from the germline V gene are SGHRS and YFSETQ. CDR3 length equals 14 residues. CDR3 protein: CASSSDLTVTEAFF.

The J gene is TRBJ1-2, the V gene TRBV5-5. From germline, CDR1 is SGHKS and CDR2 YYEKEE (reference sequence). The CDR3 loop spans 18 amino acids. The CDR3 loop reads CASSSFRLFGGLSYGYTF. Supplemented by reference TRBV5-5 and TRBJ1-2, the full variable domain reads DAGVTQSPTHLIKTRGQQVTLRCSPISGHKSVSWYQQVLGQGPQFIFQYYEKEERGRGNFPDRFSARQFPNYSSELNVNALLLGDSALYLCASSSFRLFGGLSYGYTFGSGTRLTVV.

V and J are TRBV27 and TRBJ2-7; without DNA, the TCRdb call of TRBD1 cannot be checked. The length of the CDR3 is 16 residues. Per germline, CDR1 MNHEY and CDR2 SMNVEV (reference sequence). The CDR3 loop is CASSFGAGQGHYEQYF.

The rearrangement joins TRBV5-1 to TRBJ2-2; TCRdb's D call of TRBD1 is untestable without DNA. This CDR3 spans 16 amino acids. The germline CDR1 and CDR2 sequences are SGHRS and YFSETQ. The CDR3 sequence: CASSLGQTANTGELFF.

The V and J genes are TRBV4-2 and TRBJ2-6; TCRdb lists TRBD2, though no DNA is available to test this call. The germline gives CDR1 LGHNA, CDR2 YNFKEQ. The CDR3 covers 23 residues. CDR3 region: CASSQDPPGLAGILVTGANVLTF.

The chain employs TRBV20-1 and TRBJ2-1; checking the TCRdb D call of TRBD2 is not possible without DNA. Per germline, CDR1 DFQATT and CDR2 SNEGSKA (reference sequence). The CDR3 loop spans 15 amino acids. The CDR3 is CSVPGLAGGLNEQFF.

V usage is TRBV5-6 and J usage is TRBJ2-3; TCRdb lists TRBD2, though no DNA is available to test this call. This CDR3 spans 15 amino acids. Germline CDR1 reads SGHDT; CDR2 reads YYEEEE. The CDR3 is CASSILAGGTDTQYF.

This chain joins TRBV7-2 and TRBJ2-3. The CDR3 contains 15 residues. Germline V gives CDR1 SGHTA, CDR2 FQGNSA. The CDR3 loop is CASSLNGHHADTQYF.

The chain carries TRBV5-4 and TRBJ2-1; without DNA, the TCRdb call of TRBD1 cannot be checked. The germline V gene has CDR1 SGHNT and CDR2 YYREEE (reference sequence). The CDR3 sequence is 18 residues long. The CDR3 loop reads CASSSGGGRGSSYNEQFF. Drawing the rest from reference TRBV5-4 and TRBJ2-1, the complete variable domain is ETGVTQSPTHLIKTRGQQVTLRCSSQSGHNTVSWYQQALGQGPQFIFQYYREEENGRGNFPPRFSGLQFPNYSSELNVNALELDDSALYLCASSSGGGRGSSYNEQFFGPGTRLTVL.

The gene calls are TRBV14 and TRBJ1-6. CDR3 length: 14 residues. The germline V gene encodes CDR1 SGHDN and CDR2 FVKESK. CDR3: CASSQDLWVSPLHF.

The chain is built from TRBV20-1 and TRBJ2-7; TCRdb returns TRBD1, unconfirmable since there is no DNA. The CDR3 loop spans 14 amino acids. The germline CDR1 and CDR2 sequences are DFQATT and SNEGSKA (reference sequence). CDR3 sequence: CSARGGAINYEQYF.

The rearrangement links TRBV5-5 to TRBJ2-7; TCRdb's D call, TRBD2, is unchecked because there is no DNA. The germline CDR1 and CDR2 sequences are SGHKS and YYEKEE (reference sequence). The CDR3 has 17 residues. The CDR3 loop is CASSSGLAGGRVREQYF.

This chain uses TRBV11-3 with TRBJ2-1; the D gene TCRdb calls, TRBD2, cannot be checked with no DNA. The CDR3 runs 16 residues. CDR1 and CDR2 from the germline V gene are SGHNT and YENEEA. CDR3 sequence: CASSSATSGIYNEQFF.

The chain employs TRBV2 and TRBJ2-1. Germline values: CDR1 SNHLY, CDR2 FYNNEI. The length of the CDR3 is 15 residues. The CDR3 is CASSEAQRSYNEQFF.

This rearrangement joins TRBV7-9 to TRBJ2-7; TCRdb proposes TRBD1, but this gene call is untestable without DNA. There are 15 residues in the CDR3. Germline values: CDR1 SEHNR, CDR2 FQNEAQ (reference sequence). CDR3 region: CASSLGDRGPREQYF.

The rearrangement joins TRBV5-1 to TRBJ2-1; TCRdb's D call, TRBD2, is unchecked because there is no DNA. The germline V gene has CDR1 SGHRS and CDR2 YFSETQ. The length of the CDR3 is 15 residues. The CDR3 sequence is CASSRVAGGLNEQFF.

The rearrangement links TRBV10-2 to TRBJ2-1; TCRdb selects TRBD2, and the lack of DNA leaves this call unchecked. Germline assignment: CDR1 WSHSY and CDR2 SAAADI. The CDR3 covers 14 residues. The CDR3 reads CASRSSGGEEEQFF.

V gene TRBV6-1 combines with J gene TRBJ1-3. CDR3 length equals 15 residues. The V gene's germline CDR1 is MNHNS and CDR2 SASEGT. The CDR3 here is CASSPFGQFGNTIYF.

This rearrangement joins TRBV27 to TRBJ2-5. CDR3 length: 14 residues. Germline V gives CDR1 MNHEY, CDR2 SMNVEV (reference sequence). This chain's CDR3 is CASSLVLGGETQYF.

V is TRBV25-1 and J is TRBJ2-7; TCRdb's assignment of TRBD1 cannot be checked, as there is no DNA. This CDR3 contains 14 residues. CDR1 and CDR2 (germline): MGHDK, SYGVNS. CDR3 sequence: CASSESAGAYEQYF.

CDR3 in amino acids: CASSLELAGGVNEQFF. The V and J genes are TRBV5-1 and TRBJ2-1; the TCRdb D gene call, TRBD2, has no DNA to confirm it. This CDR3 spans 16 amino acids. CDR1 is SGHRS, CDR2 YFSETQ, per germline.